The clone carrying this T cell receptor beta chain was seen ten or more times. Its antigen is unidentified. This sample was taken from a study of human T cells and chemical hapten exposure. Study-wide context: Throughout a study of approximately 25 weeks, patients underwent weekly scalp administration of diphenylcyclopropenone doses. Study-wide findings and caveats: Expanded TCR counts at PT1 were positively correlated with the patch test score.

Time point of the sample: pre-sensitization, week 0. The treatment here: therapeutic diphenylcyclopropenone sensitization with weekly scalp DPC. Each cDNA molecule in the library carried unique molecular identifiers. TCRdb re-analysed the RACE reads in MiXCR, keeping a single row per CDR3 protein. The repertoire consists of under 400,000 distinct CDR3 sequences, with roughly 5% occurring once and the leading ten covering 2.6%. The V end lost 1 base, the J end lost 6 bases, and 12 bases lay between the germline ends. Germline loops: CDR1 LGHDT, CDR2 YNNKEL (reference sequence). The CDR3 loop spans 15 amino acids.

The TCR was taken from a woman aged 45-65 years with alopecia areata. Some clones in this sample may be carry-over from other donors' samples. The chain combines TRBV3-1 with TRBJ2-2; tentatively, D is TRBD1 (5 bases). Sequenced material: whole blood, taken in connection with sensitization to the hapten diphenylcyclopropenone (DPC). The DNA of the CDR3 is TGTGCCAGCAGCCAAGGAGGCAGGGCGTCCGGGGAGCTGTTTTTT. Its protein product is CASSQGGRASGELFF. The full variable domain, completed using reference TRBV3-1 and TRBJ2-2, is DTAVSQTPKYLVTQMGNDKSIKCEQNLGHDTMYWYKQDSKKFLKIMFSYNNKELIINETVPNRFSPKSPDKAHLNLHINSLELGDSAVYFCASSQGGRASGELFFGEGSRLTVL.